The 10 T cell receptor beta chains given below trace back to one sample, sequenced in a study of blood T cell repertoires in COVID-19. The method was immunoSEQ multiplex PCR; TCRdb's version includes in-frame clones alone and lacks a portion of them. This table holds more than 85,000 clones, around 76% found once. Material for sequencing was peripheral blood. These receptors all come from a woman between 65 and 79 years old with acute or convalescent COVID-19.

The chain recombines TRBV7-9 with TRBJ2-2, with D perhaps TRBD1 (6 bases). V lost 1 base and J lost 1, with 10 bases in between. Per the germline V gene, CDR1 is SEHNR and CDR2 is FQNEAQ (reference sequence). The CDR3 is 16 residues long. CDR3: CASSLGRQVNTGELFF. The CDR3 nucleotides are TGTGCCAGCAGCTTAGGCCGACAGGTGAACACCGGGGAGCTGTTTTTT.

This chain uses TRBV5-4 with TRBJ2-3; D gene unclear. Trimming left V 2 bases short and J 3 bases short, with 10 bases between. The CDR3 is made up of 14 amino acids. Germline CDR1 SGHNT, CDR2 YYREEE (reference sequence). This CDR3 reads CASSFKATTDTQYF. Written as DNA, the CDR3 is TGTGCCAGCAGCTTTAAAGCGACTACAGATACGCAGTATTTT.

This chain uses TRBV6-2 or TRBV6-3 with TRBJ1-2; the D is unclear. Germline loops: CDR1 MNHEY, CDR2 SVGEGT. Trimming took off 2 bases at V and 8 bases at J, with 12 bases between the two ends. CDR3 length: 13 amino acids. The CDR3 region is CASSYGPEGGYTF. The CDR3 coding sequence is TGTGCCAGCAGTTACGGGCCGGAGGGAGGCTACACCTTC.

V gene TRBV9 combines with J gene TRBJ1-1, with TRBD1 identical over 9 bases. The CDR3 has 13 amino acids. The V and J ends lost 4 bases and 4 bases, in that order; junction bases with no gene match: 2. Germline V gene sequence: CDR1 SGDLS, CDR2 YYNGEE. Here the CDR3 DNA reads TGTGCCAGCAGCCAGACAGGGGGCACTGAAGCTTTCTTT. This gives the protein CASSQTGGTEAFF.

The chain is built from TRBV27 and TRBJ2-3; D unclear. Germline CDR1 is MNHEY and CDR2 is SMNVEV (reference sequence). The CDR3 length is 12 residues. V gave up 6 bases and J gave up 0 bases, with 4 bases separating them. The CDR3 DNA follows: TGTGCCAGCAGCTTTAGCACAGATACGCAGTATTTT. Amino acids: CASSFSTDTQYF.

This clone occurred a few times. This sequence joins TRBV2 and TRBJ1-1; weak D call: TRBD1 (5 bases). Germline V gene lookup returns CDR1 SNHLY and CDR2 FYNNEI. The CDR3 spans 16 residues. V gave up 5 bases and J gave up 0 bases, with 16 bases separating them. The CDR3 loop is CASSPRETRVNTEAFF. The CDR3, as DNA: TGTGCCAGCAGTCCCAGGGAAACGAGAGTGAACACTGAAGCTTTCTTT.

This clone was seen many times. This chain connects TRBV16 to TRBJ2-7; 8 bases are shared with TRBD1. The trim removed 4 bases at V and 7 bases at J, leaving 9 bases unmatched. Germline lookup yields CDR1 KGHSY and CDR2 FQNENV. The CDR3 extends over 14 amino acids. The CDR3 sequence is CASSPDRGLGEQYF. As DNA, the CDR3 is TGTGCCAGCAGCCCCGACAGGGGACTTGGGGAGCAGTACTTC.

The chain combines TRBV19 with TRBJ1-5; 7 bases are a match to TRBD1. V lost 6 bases, J lost 3 bases, and 5 bases stayed unmatched. The germline V gene encodes CDR1 LNHDA and CDR2 SQIVND (reference sequence). The CDR3 sequence is 14 residues long. The CDR3 is CASRKGQNNQPQHF. Written as DNA, the CDR3 is TGTGCCAGTAGAAAGGGACAGAACAATCAGCCCCAGCATTTT.

The chain uses TRBV28 and TRBJ1-5; D gene unclear. Trimming removed 7 bases at V and 4 bases at J, with 17 bases between. Germline values: CDR1 MDHEN, CDR2 SYDVKM. The CDR3 totals 15 residues. The CDR3 nucleotides are TGTGCCAGCAATCTAAGGAGGGCTCAAAATCAGCCCCAGCATTTT. Its protein product is CASNLRRAQNQPQHF.

The chain recombines TRBV9 with TRBJ2-5; D is possibly TRBD1 (6 bases). Germline lookup yields CDR1 SGDLS and CDR2 YYNGEE. V lost 0 bases and J lost 1, with 16 bases in between. The CDR3 is 17 residues long. The CDR3: CASSVGPTRGSQETQYF. The DNA of the CDR3 is TGTGCCAGCAGCGTAGGCCCCACCAGGGGCAGCCAAGAGACCCAGTACTTC.